This T cell receptor beta chain was sequenced for a study of blood T cells in healthy people across ages. Whole-study results and caveats: From one million sequenced T cells, diversity estimates were lower bounds.

Peripheral blood, about 10 milliliters per donor, was collected. At least 6.5 million PBMCs were isolated per sample. The authors ran a second PCR of roughly 6 to 11 cycles using a sample-barcoded 5' primer and a J-beta primer mix. Each cDNA was tagged by a template-switch adaptor containing 12 random nucleotides. TCRdb reprocessed the 5' RACE reads with MiXCR, giving one entry per CDR3 protein. The top ten hold roughly 25% of the sample, which has hundreds of thousands of distinct CDR3 sequences, around three fifths seen once. Remarks on this clonotype: Its specificity is not known.

CDR1 and CDR2 (germline): MNHEY, SMNVEV (reference sequence). The CDR3 sequence is 16 residues long. V trimming: 5 bases; J trimming: 4 bases; junction bases outside the gene matches: 11. The sample taken for sequencing was blood. The sequence was collected from a man aged 40-55 years in good health. The chain is built from TRBV27 and TRBJ1-2; 9 bases agree with TRBD1. The CDR3 DNA is TGTGCCAGCAGTCCCCTTTTTGGGACAGGGTCCTATGGCTACACCTTC. Its protein is CASSPLFGTGSYGYTF.